The 23 T cell receptor beta chains in this list originate from one sample, sequenced in a study of siplizumab effects on memory and regulatory T cells. The method was immunoSEQ multiplex PCR; TCRdb's version includes in-frame clones alone and lacks a portion of them. This repertoire shows approximately 94,000 clones, about 94% found once; its top ten account for 1% to 1.5%. Sequencing was performed on non-Treg CD4+ T cells sorted from blood. The origin of the receptors is a human donor in good health.

The chain links TRBV5-1 to TRBJ1-4, with D unclear. V was trimmed by 3 bases and J by 7 bases, leaving 19 bases between them. The CDR3 runs to 16 residues. CDR1 is SGHRS, CDR2 YFSETQ, per germline. The CDR3 protein is CASSSQLKGESEKLFF. The DNA for the CDR3 is TGCGCCAGCAGCTCCCAGTTGAAGGGCGAAAGTGAAAAACTGTTTTTT.

V and J are TRBV6-5 and TRBJ1-2; 8 bases are a match to TRBD1. V dropped 2 bases and J dropped 8; count of bases not matched to a gene: 4. Looked up from germline, CDR1 is MNHEY and CDR2 is SVGAGI. CDR3 length: 13 residues. The CDR3 is CASSYDRGYGYTF. CDR3 sequence (DNA): TGTGCCAGCAGTTACGACAGGGGATACGGCTACACCTTC.

The chain combines TRBV14 with TRBJ2-7; D unclear. V was shortened by 1 base and J by 5 bases, with 3 bases between the two germline ends. Germline lookup yields CDR1 SGHDN and CDR2 FVKESK. There are 11 residues in the CDR3. This chain's CDR3 is CASSQVNEQYF. CDR3 sequence (DNA): TGTGCCAGCAGCCAAGTAAACGAGCAGTACTTC. Supplemented by reference TRBV14 and TRBJ2-7, the full variable domain reads EAGVTQFPSHSVIEKGQTVTLRCDPISGHDNLYWYRRVMGKEIKFLLHFVKESKQDESGMPNNRFLAERTGGTYSTLKVQPAELEDSGVYFCASSQVNEQYFGPGTRLTVT.

The chain uses TRBV6-5 and TRBJ2-7; D may be TRBD1 (6 bases). Germline CDR1 and CDR2: MNHEY and SVGAGI. Trimming took 6 bases from V and 2 from J, leaving 8 bases between them. This CDR3 is built from 12 residues. The CDR3 DNA reads TGTGCCAGCAGCCGGACAGCCTACGAGCAGTACTTC. The encoded protein is CASSRTAYEQYF.

The genes are TRBV27 and TRBJ2-1, with 14 nucleotides matching TRBD2. The CDR3 totals 17 residues. V lost 0 bases, J lost 5 bases, and 3 bases stayed unmatched. CDR1 MNHEY and CDR2 SMNVEV come from the germline V gene (reference sequence). Here the CDR3 DNA reads TGTGCCAGCAGTTTATCCCGACTAGCGGGAGGGGACAATGAGCAGTTCTTC. This translates into CASSLSRLAGGDNEQFF.

The rearrangement joins TRBV4-1 to TRBJ2-5; a possible D gene is TRBD2 (6 bases). Germline CDR1 is MGHRA and CDR2 is YSYEKL. This CDR3 is 15 amino acids long. V was pared by 1 base and J by 2 bases, with 11 bases between. In nucleotides, the CDR3 is TGCGCCAGCAGCCAAGTCGGACTAACTCAAGAGACCCAGTACTTC. It translates to CASSQVGLTQETQYF.

The chain combines TRBV5-6 with TRBJ1-1; D unclear. Germline V lookup: CDR1 SGHDT, CDR2 YYEEEE. Trimming took off 4 bases at V and 7 bases at J, with 11 bases between the two ends. This CDR3 comprises 12 residues. CDR3 nucleotides: TGTGCCAGCAGCCCAGGTTGGGATGAAGCTTTCTTT. This encodes CASSPGWDEAFF.

The chain combines TRBV11-2 with TRBJ2-3; TRBD1 or TRBD2 may be the D gene (5 bases each). The V gene's germline CDR1 is SGHAT and CDR2 FQNNGV. Trimming stripped 1 base from V and 11 bases from J, with 10 bases between. This CDR3 has 12 amino acids. The CDR3 sequence is CASSLVLRGQYF. CDR3 sequence (DNA): TGTGCCAGCAGCTTAGTTTTGAGGGGGCAGTATTTT.

This chain connects TRBV18 to TRBJ1-1; D remains unclear. The ends were cut back, 4 bases at V and 3 bases at J, with 9 bases in the middle. This CDR3 has 13 residues. From germline, CDR1 is KGHSH and CDR2 LQKENI. The CDR3: CASSRGRDTEAFF. CDR3 sequence (DNA): TGTGCCAGCTCACGAGGGAGGGACACTGAAGCTTTCTTT. Looking up the rest from reference TRBV18 and TRBJ1-1 gives the full variable domain: NAGVMQNPRHLVRRRGQEARLRCSPMKGHSHVYWYRQLPEEGLKFMVYLQKENIIDESGMPKERFSAEFPKEGPSILRIQQVVRGDSAAYFCASSRGRDTEAFFGQGTRLTVV.

This clone was detected only a few times. The chain carries TRBV7-9 and TRBJ2-1; TRBD2 is a possible D gene (6 bases). The CDR3 loop spans 16 amino acids. The V end was cut by 0 bases, the J end by 10 bases, with 19 bases between. Looked up from germline, CDR1 is SEHNR and CDR2 is FQNEAQ (reference sequence). CDR3: CASSLAQGARRGEQFF. In DNA form, the CDR3 reads TGTGCCAGCAGCTTAGCGCAGGGAGCACGGAGGGGAGAGCAGTTCTTC.

This sequence joins TRBV18 and TRBJ1-4; 7 bases line up with TRBD1. V shed 2 bases and J 7 bases; nucleotides not matched to a gene: 7. Looked up from germline, CDR1 is KGHSH and CDR2 is LQKENI. The CDR3 is made up of 15 amino acids. This CDR3 reads CASSPNRGSGEKLFF. In nucleotides, the CDR3 is TGTGCCAGCTCACCAAACAGGGGATCAGGTGAAAAACTGTTTTTT.

This chain joins TRBV5-1 and TRBJ2-7, with 7 bases fitting TRBD1. The CDR3 runs 16 residues. The V gene's germline CDR1 is SGHRS and CDR2 YFSETQ. The trim removed 4 bases at V and 2 bases at J, leaving 12 bases unmatched. The CDR3 protein is CASSHRQGREAYEQYF. CDR3 DNA: TGCGCCAGCAGCCACCGACAGGGTAGAGAAGCCTACGAGCAGTACTTC.

The CDR3 DNA reads as TGTGCCAGTAGTACAGGCGGGAGCCACAATGAGCAGTTCTTC. Translated, it gives CASSTGGSHNEQFF. The V gene is TRBV19, the J gene TRBJ2-1; 7 nucleotides match TRBD2. The CDR3 has 14 residues. The ends lost 4 bases at V and 5 bases at J; junction bases unmatched: 5. Germline V gives CDR1 LNHDA, CDR2 SQIVND (reference sequence).

V and J are TRBV6-5 and TRBJ2-7; TRBD2 matches at 12 bases. With 5 bases clipped from V and 5 bases from J, the junction kept 7 bases outside the gene matches. There are 15 residues in the CDR3. The germline V gene has CDR1 MNHEY and CDR2 SVGAGI. CDR3 protein: CASSPRTSGTHEQYF. Written as DNA, the CDR3 is TGTGCCAGCAGTCCTCGGACTAGCGGGACCCACGAGCAGTACTTC.

This chain connects TRBV11-2 to TRBJ2-7; D gene ambiguous. Germline V gene lookup returns CDR1 SGHAT and CDR2 FQNNGV. The CDR3 length is 17 residues. Between the trimmed V and J ends, which lost 0 bases and 0 bases, there was a span of 15 bases. The CDR3 region is CASSLDNRHSVSYEQYF. CDR3 bases: TGTGCCAGCAGCTTAGATAACAGACATTCGGTCTCCTACGAGCAGTACTTC. Based on the CDR3 plus reference TRBV11-2 and TRBJ2-7, the full variable domain is EAGVAQSPRYKIIEKRQSVAFWCNPISGHATLYWYQQILGQGPKLLIQFQNNGVVDDSQLPKDRFSAERLKGVDSTLKIQPAKLEDSAVYLCASSLDNRHSVSYEQYFGPGTRLTVT.

This chain uses TRBV29-1 with TRBJ1-2; 12 bases are a match to TRBD1. Trimming cost V 7 bases and J 8 bases; bases outside gene matches: 20. Per the germline V gene, CDR1 is SQVTM and CDR2 is ANQGSEA. The CDR3 covers 17 residues. The CDR3 DNA follows: TGCAGCGGCAGAAACCCCGGGACAGGGGGCGTAATGGGCGGCTACACCTTC. Translating gives CSGRNPGTGGVMGGYTF.

The gene calls are TRBV27 and TRBJ2-6; either TRBD1 or TRBD2 may supply D (5 bases each). Germline values: CDR1 MNHEY, CDR2 SMNVEV (reference sequence). CDR3 size: 17 residues. V was trimmed by 6 bases and J by 2 bases, leaving 17 bases between them. CDR3 sequence (DNA): TGTGCCAGCAGACGGGGTGGGGCAGGAACTGGGGCCAACGTCCTGACTTTC. Its protein is CASRRGGAGTGANVLTF.

The rearrangement links TRBV6-5 to TRBJ1-4; D may be TRBD1 (6 bases). This CDR3 comprises 14 residues. The germline V gene has CDR1 MNHEY and CDR2 SVGAGI. V lost 6 bases, J lost 8 bases, and 16 bases lay in between. CDR3 coding DNA: TGTGCCAGCAGACCCCCAGGGGTAAGAGAAAAACTGTTTTTT. This codes for CASRPPGVREKLFF.

The genes are TRBV7-3 and TRBJ2-2; 7 bases map to TRBD2. Germline lookup yields CDR1 SGHTA and CDR2 FQGTGA. The CDR3 has 16 residues. The V and J ends lost 2 bases and 1 base, in that order; junction bases with no gene match: 4. The CDR3 DNA reads as TGTGCCAGCAGCTTACAACCTAGCGGGAACACCGGGGAGCTGTTTTTT. The encoded protein is CASSLQPSGNTGELFF.

The V call is TRBV6-1, the J call TRBJ1-1; TRBD1 aligns across 8 bases. CDR3 length: 16 amino acids. Germline V gene data show CDR1 as MNHNS and CDR2 as SASEGT. J lost 3 bases, V lost 0 bases, and 6 bases had no gene match. The CDR3 spells CASSEAWQGADTEAFF. The DNA of the CDR3 is TGTGCCAGCAGTGAAGCGTGGCAGGGGGCGGACACTGAAGCTTTCTTT.

V is TRBV28 and J is TRBJ2-7; possible D gene TRBD2, 6 bases. The CDR3 covers 17 residues. V was cut by 3 bases and J by 7 bases, with 25 bases left in between. Germline lookup yields CDR1 MDHEN and CDR2 SYDVKM. CDR3 residues: CASSLPVGGVLLKEQYF. In nucleotides, the CDR3 is TGTGCCAGCAGTTTGCCCGTAGGAGGGGTCCTTCTAAAAGAGCAGTACTTC. Drawing the rest from reference TRBV28 and TRBJ2-7, the complete variable domain is DVKVTQSSRYLVKRTGEKVFLECVQDMDHENMFWYRQDPGLGLRLIYFSYDVKMKEKGDIPEGYSVSREKKERFSLILESASTNQTSMYLCASSLPVGGVLLKEQYFGPGTRLTVT.

The chain links TRBV19 to TRBJ1-2, with 9 positions matching TRBD1. The junction had 8 bases not matched to a gene; V was cut back by 6 bases and J by 3 bases. Germline V lookup: CDR1 LNHDA, CDR2 SQIVND (reference sequence). The CDR3 spans 15 residues. This CDR3 is CASSAGTGTYYGYTF. DNA for the CDR3: TGTGCCAGTAGCGCCGGGACAGGGACTTACTATGGCTACACCTTC.

The V and J genes are TRBV18 and TRBJ2-5; 9 bases align to TRBD2. Germline V gene sequence: CDR1 KGHSH, CDR2 LQKENI. V lost 2 bases to trimming and J lost 1 base; unmatched junction nucleotides: 5. The CDR3 extends over 16 amino acids. The CDR3 spells CASSPSSGALQETQYF. The CDR3 DNA reads as TGTGCCAGCTCACCATCTAGCGGGGCCCTCCAAGAGACCCAGTACTTC.